This T cell receptor (beta chain) was captured by sequencing in a study of blood T cell repertoires in COVID-19. Turning to the study itself: Acute and convalescent COVID-19 samples came from the United States, Italy and Spain. In each case, the material was cDNA or gDNA derived from T cells, B-cell-depleted T cells, or PBMCs.

Those enrolled, adults aged 18 to 89 years, came from 25 or so US areas. The protocol was immunoSEQ multiplex PCR, while the TCRdb copy is restricted to in-frame clones and leaves out a portion. The sample carries about 250,000 clones, over 75% recorded once. J was trimmed by 0 bases and V by 5 bases; bases with no gene match: 10. This CDR3 comprises 18 residues. In germline, CDR1 is MGHRA, CDR2 YSYEKL. Sequenced sample: PBMCs or T cells enriched from blood (not recorded which). The receptor's source is a woman aged 45-65 years with acute COVID-19. The chain has TRBV4-1 and TRBJ1-1, with 12 bases fitting TRBD1. The chain's CDR3 is CASSTRGTGGSLNTEAFF. The CDR3 DNA is TGCGCCAGCAGCACCCGAGGGACAGGGGGCTCCCTGAACACTGAAGCTTTCTTT.